These 17 T cell receptor beta chains originate from one sample sequenced in a study of control samples from healthy donors and cancer patients. The table came from immunoSEQ multiplex PCR; TCRdb's copy has only in-frame clones and leaves some out. The sample yields roughly 180,000 clones, roughly 92% seen once. Sequenced material: blood. Source of these receptors: a woman in her late teens or twenties in good health.

The V and J genes are TRBV25-1 and TRBJ2-2; no firm D call. In germline, CDR1 is MGHDK, CDR2 SYGVNS. The CDR3 is made up of 13 amino acids. Trimming cost V 0 bases and J 8 bases, with 7 bases left between them. DNA of the CDR3: TGTGCCAGCAGTGAATATAGGACGGGGGAGCTGTTTTTT. Protein: CASSEYRTGELFF.

The CDR3 DNA reads as TGTGCCAGCAGTTACAGACAGACAGGTCCGGGTACTGAAGCTTTCTTT. Translated, it gives CASSYRQTGPGTEAFF. The chain combines TRBV6-5 with TRBJ1-1, with D possibly TRBD1 on 6 matching bases. V was cut by 2 bases and J by 5 bases, with 18 bases left in between. The CDR3 has 16 amino acids. From germline, CDR1 is MNHEY and CDR2 SVGAGI.

The chain joins TRBV5-5 to TRBJ2-6; 9 bases are shared with TRBD1. The CDR3 loop spans 18 amino acids. CDR1 is SGHKS and CDR2 is YYEKEE in the germline V gene (reference sequence). The V and J ends lost 0 bases and 0 bases, in that order; junction bases with no gene match: 4. The CDR3 region has the DNA TGTGCCAGCAGCTTGGTTGAGACAGGGGGCTCTGGGGCCAACGTCCTGACTTTC. It translates to CASSLVETGGSGANVLTF.

V is TRBV10-3 and J is TRBJ1-3; a possible D gene is TRBD1 (5 bases). Germline CDR1 reads ENHRY; CDR2 reads SYGVKD. This CDR3 comprises 16 residues. Trimming left V 0 bases short and J 5 bases short, with 14 bases between. The CDR3 loop is CAISESKRGLRNTIYF. The CDR3 DNA sequence: TGTGCCATCAGTGAGTCGAAAAGGGGACTGAGAAACACCATATATTTT.

The rearrangement uses TRBV5-1 and TRBJ2-5; possibly TRBD1 for D (6 bases). Trimming left V 2 bases short and J 4 bases short, with 12 bases between. This CDR3 contains 14 residues. Germline lookup yields CDR1 SGHRS and CDR2 YFSETQ. CDR3 residues: CASSLPGHRETQYF. CDR3 DNA sequence: TGCGCCAGCAGCTTACCGGGACATCGAGAGACCCAGTACTTC.

This clone was observed a handful of times. The V call is TRBV7-8, the J call TRBJ2-3; D unresolved. Trimming removed 2 bases from V and 3 bases from J, with 9 bases in between. Germline V gives CDR1 SGHVS, CDR2 FQNEAQ. CDR3 length: 14 amino acids. CDR3: CASSLTSGTDTQYF. The CDR3 bases are TGTGCCAGCAGCTTAACTTCAGGAACAGATACGCAGTATTTT. Complete variable domain (other parts from reference TRBV7-8 and TRBJ2-3): GAGVSQSPRYKVAKRGQDVALRCDPISGHVSLFWYQQALGQGPEFLTYFQNEAQLDKSGLPSDRFFAERPEGSVSTLKIQRTQQEDSAVYLCASSLTSGTDTQYFGPGTRLTVL.

V gene TRBV4-3 combines with J gene TRBJ1-2, with D maybe TRBD1 (5 bases). Germline values: CDR1 LGHNA, CDR2 YSLEER. V dropped 0 bases and J dropped 8 bases, with 10 bases sitting between them. CDR3 length: 13 amino acids. The CDR3 region is CASSQEGGEGYTF. The CDR3 nucleotides are TGCGCCAGCAGCCAAGAGGGGGGGGAGGGCTACACCTTC.

The rearrangement joins TRBV10-3 to TRBJ2-4; TRBD1 might be the D (6 bases). From germline, CDR1 is ENHRY and CDR2 SYGVKD. CDR3 size: 17 residues. V lost 0 bases, J lost 0 bases, and 12 bases lay in between. This chain's CDR3 is CAISESGQGLAKNIQYF. The CDR3 DNA reads TGTGCCATCAGTGAGTCGGGGCAGGGGCTAGCCAAAAACATTCAGTACTTC.

This chain connects TRBV7-3 to TRBJ2-7, with a possible D match to TRBD1 (5 bases). V was cut by 0 bases and J by 6 bases, with 9 bases left in between. CDR1 and CDR2 from the germline V gene are SGHTA and FQGTGA. CDR3 size: 13 residues. The CDR3 coding sequence is TGTGCCAGCAGCTTAACAGGGGTTCGCGAGCAGTACTTC. This codes for CASSLTGVREQYF.

The gene calls are TRBV4-3 and TRBJ2-5; D is perhaps TRBD1 or TRBD2 (5 bases each). The CDR3 contains 15 residues. V was trimmed by 4 bases and J by 8 bases, leaving 20 bases between them. Germline CDR1 is LGHNA and CDR2 is YSLEER. The CDR3 DNA reads as TGCGCCAGCAGCCCCAGGCCTGGCTCGGGGCAAACCCAGTACTTC. Its translation is CASSPRPGSGQTQYF.

This sequence joins TRBV28 and TRBJ2-5, with 10 bases aligning to TRBD2. V was clipped by 2 bases and J by 5 bases; unmatched bases: 14. Germline V gene sequence: CDR1 MDHEN, CDR2 SYDVKM. This CDR3 has 18 residues. The CDR3 region has the DNA TGTGCCAGCAGTTTACACCGGGGAGCGGGAGGGGTGGTGGAGACCCAGTACTTC. Translated: CASSLHRGAGGVVETQYF.

The gene calls are TRBV4-1 and TRBJ1-4; D remains ambiguous. Germline CDR1 is MGHRA and CDR2 is YSYEKL. Trimming stripped 0 bases from V and 8 bases from J, with 16 bases between. CDR3 length: 16 residues. This CDR3 reads CASSQESSAPREKLFF. The DNA of the CDR3 is TGCGCCAGCAGCCAAGAATCGTCGGCTCCCAGGGAAAAACTGTTTTTT.

The rearrangement links TRBV18 to TRBJ2-6, with 9 bases matching TRBD1. With 2 bases clipped from V and 0 bases from J, the junction kept 2 bases outside the gene matches. Per germline, CDR1 KGHSH and CDR2 LQKENI. CDR3 length: 17 residues. In nucleotides, the CDR3 is TGTGCCAGCTCACCAGGGACAGGGATCTCTGGGGCCAACGTCCTGACTTTC. Residues: CASSPGTGISGANVLTF. Drawing the rest from reference TRBV18 and TRBJ2-6, the complete variable domain is NAGVMQNPRHLVRRRGQEARLRCSPMKGHSHVYWYRQLPEEGLKFMVYLQKENIIDESGMPKERFSAEFPKEGPSILRIQQVVRGDSAAYFCASSPGTGISGANVLTFGAGSRLTVL.

The gene calls are TRBV3-1 (or the pseudogene TRBV3-2) and TRBJ2-1, with D uncertain. CDR1 and CDR2 (germline): LGHDT, YNNKEL (reference sequence). The CDR3 consists of 12 residues. V was trimmed by 3 bases and J by 13 bases, leaving 13 bases between them. CDR3 DNA: TGTGCCAGCAGCCATGATTTCGGCAGCCAGTTCTTC. Translation gives CASSHDFGSQFF.

The V and J genes are TRBV27 and TRBJ1-5; TRBD1 agrees at 8 bases. The CDR3 sequence is 15 residues long. V shed 6 bases, J shed 2 bases, and the junction held 6 bases outside the gene matches. Germline loops: CDR1 MNHEY, CDR2 SMNVEV (reference sequence). CDR3 protein: CASRRTGLGNQPQHF. The CDR3 DNA follows: TGTGCCAGCAGAAGGACAGGGTTGGGCAATCAGCCCCAGCATTTT.

The chain is built from TRBV7-2 and TRBJ1-1; D gene unclear. Germline V CDR1 and CDR2: SGHTA, FQGNSA. This CDR3 spans 15 amino acids. Trimming left V 6 bases short and J 3 bases short, with 17 bases between. As DNA, the CDR3 is TGTGCCAGCAGGCTTACTTACCCCTCGGACACTGAAGCTTTCTTT. Its protein product is CASRLTYPSDTEAFF.

The chain combines TRBV11-3 with TRBJ2-7; D not certain. The CDR3 covers 13 residues. CDR1 SGHNT and CDR2 YENEEA come from the germline V gene. The ends were cut back, 0 bases at V and 3 bases at J, with 6 bases in the middle. Here the CDR3 DNA reads TGTGCCAGCAGCTTAGACAGTATCTACGAGCAGTACTTC. This encodes CASSLDSIYEQYF.